A single sample gave rise to the 24 T cell receptor beta chains below, sequenced in a study of control samples from healthy donors and cancer patients. TCRdb's copy holds only in-frame clones and misses some; the assay was immunoSEQ multiplex PCR. The sample comprises approximately 97,000 clones, about 92% of which are singletons, and under 2.5% rests with the top ten. The specimen sequenced was blood. All receptors derive from a woman younger than 30 in good health.

CDR3 residues: CATREGGRETQYF. The CDR3 nucleotides are TGTGCCACCCGCGAGGGGGGCCGAGAGACCCAGTACTTC. The chain carries TRBV15 and TRBJ2-5; tentatively, D is TRBD1 or TRBD2 (6 bases each). The germline V and J ends were trimmed by 8 bases and 4 bases, with 14 bases remaining between them. CDR1 is LNHNV, CDR2 YYDKDF, per germline (reference sequence). The CDR3 spans 13 residues.

V gene TRBV5-1 combines with J gene TRBJ1-3; 10 bases align to TRBD1. The germline CDR1 and CDR2 sequences are SGHRS and YFSETQ. The ends lost 0 bases at V and 4 bases at J; junction bases unmatched: 4. CDR3 size: 16 residues. In DNA form, the CDR3 reads TGCGCCAGCAGCTTGGGACAGGGGGCGCCCGGAAACACCATATATTTT. Amino acid sequence: CASSLGQGAPGNTIYF.

The chain recombines TRBV29-1 with TRBJ1-1; D is unresolved. V lost 2 bases, J lost 1 base, and 5 bases lay in between. Germline CDR1 and CDR2: SQVTM and ANQGSEA. This CDR3 has 12 amino acids. DNA for the CDR3: TGCAGCGTTGAATCAGGGAACACTGAAGCTTTCTTT. This codes for CSVESGNTEAFF.

This rearrangement joins TRBV4-1 to TRBJ1-2, with 7 bases identical to TRBD1. The V segment lost 0 bases and the J segment 4 bases; nucleotides outside the gene matches: 5. This CDR3 comprises 15 residues. Per germline, CDR1 MGHRA and CDR2 YSYEKL. This chain's CDR3 is CASSQERGQGYGYTF. In DNA form, the CDR3 reads TGCGCCAGCAGCCAAGAAAGGGGGCAGGGCTATGGCTACACCTTC.

The sample holds a few counts of this clone. J is TRBJ1-5 and V is TRBV3-1 (or the pseudogene TRBV3-2); TRBD1 matches 8 bases. CDR3 length: 15 amino acids. V shed 0 bases and J 4 bases; nucleotides not matched to a gene: 2. Germline lookup yields CDR1 LGHDT and CDR2 YNNKEL (reference sequence). In DNA, the CDR3 is TGTGCCAGCAGCCAAGATACAGGGGGTAATCAGCCCCAGCATTTT. Amino acid sequence: CASSQDTGGNQPQHF.

In its sample, this clone was seen once. The chain couples TRBV10-1 to TRBJ2-3, with D tentatively TRBD1 (5 bases). CDR1 and CDR2 (germline): WNHNN, SYGVQD (reference sequence). CDR3 length equals 13 residues. Deletions cut 6 bases from V and 3 bases from J, with 10 bases between. The CDR3 DNA reads as TGCGCCAGCAGAGAAACAGGAACAGATACGCAGTATTTT. Translating it yields CASRETGTDTQYF.

The gene calls are TRBV7-2 and TRBJ2-7, with D maybe TRBD1 (7 bases). Germline CDR1 reads SGHTA; CDR2 reads FQGNSA. The CDR3 sequence is 16 residues long. Trimming took off 5 bases at V and 3 bases at J, with 20 bases between the two ends. For the CDR3, the DNA is TGTGCCAGCAGCCTGAATTGGCAGGGGGGTTTCTACGAGCAGTACTTC. This encodes CASSLNWQGGFYEQYF. Together with reference TRBV7-2 and TRBJ2-7, the CDR3 gives the full variable domain: GAGVSQSPSNKVTEKGKDVELRCDPISGHTALYWYRQSLGQGLEFLIYFQGNSAPDKSGLPSDRFSAERTGGSVSTLTIQRTQQEDSAVYLCASSLNWQGGFYEQYFGPGTRLTVT.

The CDR3 nucleotides are TGTGCCAGCAGCCCTCGGGGTGGTTTAGGAGGGGTCGGAACTGAAGCTTTCTTT. Translation gives CASSPRGGLGGVGTEAFF. The J gene is TRBJ1-1, the V gene TRBV7-9; D is perhaps TRBD1 (5 bases). Germline CDR1 is SEHNR and CDR2 is FQNEAQ (reference sequence). The ends were cut back, 5 bases at V and 5 bases at J, with 27 bases in the middle. The CDR3 spans 18 residues.

This chain connects TRBV19 to TRBJ1-5; D not certain. Trimming pared 6 bases from V and 3 bases from J, leaving 6 bases between. The germline V gene has CDR1 LNHDA and CDR2 SQIVND (reference sequence). This CDR3 region has 12 residues. CDR3 DNA sequence: TGTGCCAGTAGCGAGTTCAATCAGCCCCAGCATTTT. Its protein is CASSEFNQPQHF.

The chain links TRBV7-9 to TRBJ1-1, with D tentatively TRBD1 (5 bases). CDR1 is SEHNR, CDR2 FQNEAQ, per germline (reference sequence). The CDR3 is 13 residues long. V lost 1 base to trimming and J lost 10 bases, with 13 bases between them. The CDR3 loop is CASSLVGQGPAFF. CDR3 nucleotides: TGTGCCAGCAGCTTAGTAGGGCAGGGTCCAGCTTTCTTT. Based on the CDR3 plus reference TRBV7-9 and TRBJ1-1, the full variable domain is DTGVSQNPRHKITKRGQNVTFRCDPISEHNRLYWYRQTLGQGPEFLTYFQNEAQLEKSRLLSDRFSAERPKGSFSTLEIQRTEQGDSAMYLCASSLVGQGPAFFGQGTRLTVV.

V is TRBV5-1 and J is TRBJ1-3; 7 bases fit TRBD1. This CDR3 has 15 amino acids. With 6 bases clipped from V and 3 bases from J, the junction kept 9 bases outside the gene matches. The V gene's germline CDR1 is SGHRS and CDR2 YFSETQ. The CDR3 spells CASTDRDNLGNTIYF. In DNA form, the CDR3 reads TGCGCCAGCACCGACAGGGATAATCTTGGAAACACCATATATTTT.

This rearrangement joins TRBV6-5 to TRBJ2-4; D gene uncertain. Germline V lookup: CDR1 MNHEY, CDR2 SVGAGI. With 5 bases removed from V and 7 bases from J, the gap between germline ends came to 15 bases. The CDR3 consists of 14 residues. The CDR3 DNA sequence: TGTGCCAGCAGTCGACGACGCGGATGGAACATTCAGTACTTC. Its translation is CASSRRRGWNIQYF.

The gene calls are TRBV30 and TRBJ1-1; the match to TRBD1 covers 7 bases. J was trimmed by 0 bases and V by 2 bases; bases with no gene match: 9. CDR1 and CDR2 (germline): GTSNPN, SVGIG (reference sequence). This CDR3 has 16 residues. The chain's CDR3 is CAWSLRQGPMNTEAFF. The DNA of the CDR3 is TGTGCCTGGAGTTTACGACAGGGCCCCATGAACACTGAAGCTTTCTTT.

V gene TRBV4-1 combines with J gene TRBJ1-5; D may be TRBD1 (6 bases). V gave up 1 base and J gave up 4 bases, with 14 bases separating them. The CDR3 runs 16 residues. Germline lookup yields CDR1 MGHRA and CDR2 YSYEKL. CDR3 bases: TGCGCCAGCAGCCAAGGACTCCAGGGGATGAATCAGCCCCAGCATTTT. Translated, it gives CASSQGLQGMNQPQHF.

V gene TRBV3-1 (or the pseudogene TRBV3-2) combines with J gene TRBJ1-6; 9 bases map to TRBD1. The CDR3 is 14 amino acids. Looked up from germline, CDR1 is LGHDT and CDR2 is YNNKEL (reference sequence). V trimming: 4 bases; J trimming: 8 bases; junction bases outside the gene matches: 3. The DNA for the CDR3 is TGTGCCAGCAGCCCCCGGACAGGGGATTCACCCCTCCACTTT. Translating it yields CASSPRTGDSPLHF.

The chain is built from TRBV7-8 and TRBJ1-5; a weak D match, TRBD1 (5 bases). The CDR3 is 18 amino acids. Trimming cost V 2 bases and J 3 bases, with 20 bases left between them. Germline CDR1 SGHVS, CDR2 FQNEAQ. The CDR3 is CASSLQEGLSLVNQPQHF. CDR3 in DNA: TGTGCCAGCAGCTTACAAGAGGGGTTAAGCTTGGTCAATCAGCCCCAGCATTTT.

This sequence joins TRBV4-3 and TRBJ2-1, with 10 bases identical to TRBD2. Germline V gives CDR1 LGHNA, CDR2 YSLEER. V lost 4 bases and J lost 7; bases outside the gene matches: 4. CDR3 length equals 14 residues. CDR3 coding DNA: TGCGCCAGCAGCCGAACTAGCGGGATGAATGAGCAGTTCTTC. Residues: CASSRTSGMNEQFF.

V usage is TRBV6-2 or TRBV6-3 and J usage is TRBJ2-5; no clear D. The CDR3 is 14 amino acids. V was pared by 0 bases and J by 1 base, with 6 bases between. Germline CDR1 and CDR2: MNHEY and SVGEGT. For the CDR3, the DNA is TGTGCCAGCAGTTACTCGAGAGGCCAAGAGACCCAGTACTTC. Amino acid sequence: CASSYSRGQETQYF.

The gene calls are TRBV10-1 and TRBJ2-3; TRBD2 matches at 7 bases. The CDR3 length is 14 residues. Losses at the gene ends were 4 bases for V and 5 bases for J; bases not matched to a gene: 6. Germline lookup yields CDR1 WNHNN and CDR2 SYGVQD (reference sequence). The CDR3 loop is CASSAPGGGDTQYF. CDR3 sequence (DNA): TGCGCCAGCAGTGCACCGGGGGGAGGAGATACGCAGTATTTT.

This chain links TRBV7-9 with TRBJ1-2; 11 nucleotides match TRBD1. Germline V gene data show CDR1 as SEHNR and CDR2 as FQNEAQ (reference sequence). The CDR3 totals 17 residues. J lost 5 bases, V lost 6 bases, and 14 bases had no gene match. CDR3 DNA sequence: TGTGCCAGCAGTCAACCCCGAGGACAGGGGGCGTTTTATGGCTACACCTTC. Amino acids: CASSQPRGQGAFYGYTF.

V is TRBV19 and J is TRBJ1-1, with 7 bases that match TRBD1. Trimming removed 3 bases from V and 0 bases from J; junction bases left unmatched: 4. CDR1 LNHDA and CDR2 SQIVND come from the germline V gene (reference sequence). The CDR3 sequence is 15 residues long. DNA of the CDR3: TGTGCCAGTAGTATCAGGGGGTCCTTGAACACTGAAGCTTTCTTT. Its translation: CASSIRGSLNTEAFF.

The chain uses TRBV5-4 and TRBJ2-7; the D is unclear. V was shortened by 0 bases and J by 2 bases, with 6 bases between the two germline ends. The CDR3 runs 13 residues. Germline loops: CDR1 SGHNT, CDR2 YYREEE (reference sequence). CDR3 nucleotides: TGTGCCAGCAGCTTGGTTGGGACCTACGAGCAGTACTTC. Its translation: CASSLVGTYEQYF.

The genes are TRBV5-6 and TRBJ1-5; maybe TRBD1 (6 bases). V lost 2 bases and J lost 0, with 15 bases in between. From germline, CDR1 is SGHDT and CDR2 YYEEEE. The CDR3 sequence is 17 residues long. The CDR3 sequence is CASSFGTHTYSNQPQHF. The CDR3 DNA reads TGTGCCAGCAGCTTTGGGACACACACCTATAGCAATCAGCCCCAGCATTTT.

The chain employs TRBV18 and TRBJ2-2; D is uncertain. The ends were cut back, 2 bases at V and 4 bases at J, with 5 bases in the middle. Germline values: CDR1 KGHSH, CDR2 LQKENI. The CDR3 loop spans 13 amino acids. CDR3 protein: CASSPGLTGELFF. As DNA, the CDR3 is TGTGCCAGCTCACCAGGGCTCACCGGGGAGCTGTTTTTT.